These 32 T cell receptor beta chains originate from one sample sequenced in a study of OX40 agonist ivuxolimab in advanced cancers. Clones were read by immunoSEQ multiplex PCR, and TCRdb kept only the in-frame ones, dropping some. This table holds 95,000 to 100,000 clones, about 80% found once. Sample: CD4+ or CD8+ T cells sorted from blood, taken in a trial of the OX40 agonist ivuxolimab. Every receptor here comes from an adult with an advanced solid tumor such as melanoma, head and neck, liver or kidney cancer.

This clone came up once. The chain uses TRBV28 and TRBJ1-2; D remains unclear. The CDR3 runs 13 residues. CDR1 is MDHEN and CDR2 is SYDVKM in the germline V gene. The germline V and J ends were trimmed by 1 base and 8 bases, with 11 bases remaining between them. The CDR3 loop is CASSLSGYRGYTF. As DNA, the CDR3 is TGTGCCAGCAGTTTATCTGGGTACCGCGGCTACACCTTC.

V usage is TRBV6-5 and J usage is TRBJ2-7; the D is unclear. The CDR3 consists of 13 residues. Per the germline V gene, CDR1 is MNHEY and CDR2 is SVGAGI. Trimming removed 7 bases from V and 3 bases from J, with 13 bases in between. The CDR3 spells CASKQWGNYEQYF. CDR3 coding DNA: TGTGCCAGCAAACAGTGGGGAAACTACGAGCAGTACTTC.

This sequence joins TRBV15 and TRBJ2-7; D perhaps matches TRBD2 (5 bases). The length of the CDR3 is 15 residues. CDR1 is LNHNV, CDR2 YYDKDF, per germline (reference sequence). V lost 3 bases and J lost 3, with 15 bases in between. CDR3: CATSSERTQDYEQYF. For the CDR3, the DNA is TGTGCCACCAGCAGCGAGCGGACCCAGGACTACGAGCAGTACTTC.

V is TRBV11-2 and J is TRBJ1-2, with no clear D. Trimming removed 4 bases at V and 8 bases at J, with 20 bases between. This CDR3 is built from 15 residues. Germline V gene sequence: CDR1 SGHAT, CDR2 FQNNGV. The CDR3, as DNA: TGTGCCAGCAGCTCCCCCGTGAGGGTGGGTAAGGGCTACACCTTC. Translating gives CASSSPVRVGKGYTF. The whole variable domain, filled in from reference TRBV11-2 and TRBJ1-2, reads EAGVAQSPRYKIIEKRQSVAFWCNPISGHATLYWYQQILGQGPKLLIQFQNNGVVDDSQLPKDRFSAERLKGVDSTLKIQPAKLEDSAVYLCASSSPVRVGKGYTFGSGTRLTVV.

The chain links TRBV9 to TRBJ1-2; TRBD1 matches at 10 bases. Germline CDR1 reads SGDLS; CDR2 reads YYNGEE. The CDR3 length is 15 residues. V shed 7 bases and J 5 bases; nucleotides not matched to a gene: 11. This chain's CDR3 is CASGMTGGSRYGYTF. The DNA for the CDR3 is TGTGCCAGCGGGATGACAGGGGGCAGTCGGTATGGCTACACCTTC. Based on the CDR3 plus reference TRBV9 and TRBJ1-2, the full variable domain is DSGVTQTPKHLITATGQRVTLRCSPRSGDLSVYWYQQSLDQGLQFLIQYYNGEERAKGNILERFSAQQFPDLHSELNLSSLELGDSALYFCASGMTGGSRYGYTFGSGTRLTVV.

The chain employs TRBV6-6 and TRBJ2-1; D not certain. The V end was cut by 7 bases, the J end by 6 bases, with 16 bases between. The germline CDR1 and CDR2 sequences are MNHNY and SVGAGI (reference sequence). The CDR3 is 14 residues long. CDR3 sequence (DNA): TGTGCCAGCAAATCTAGGAATCAGGCCAATGAGCAGTTCTTC. It translates to CASKSRNQANEQFF.

As for this clone: Other DNA sequences from this sample encode an identical CDR3 as well. The V and J genes are TRBV18 and TRBJ2-5, with no clear D. V dropped 2 bases and J dropped 5 bases, with 6 bases sitting between them. The CDR3 has 12 amino acids. Germline V gene data show CDR1 as KGHSH and CDR2 as LQKENI. This CDR3 is CASSPSGETQYF. CDR3 nucleotides: TGTGCCAGCTCACCATCCGGCGAGACCCAGTACTTC.

The chain links TRBV7-2 to TRBJ1-1; no clear D gene. Germline V gives CDR1 SGHTA, CDR2 FQGNSA. The CDR3 is made up of 12 amino acids. Deletions cut 1 base from V and 7 bases from J, with 7 bases between. CDR3 DNA: TGTGCCAGCAGCTTAGTGGGCCTTGAAGCTTTCTTT. It specifies CASSLVGLEAFF.

This clone showed up many times. Additional DNA sequences in this sample encode the identical CDR3. This rearrangement joins TRBV6-5 to TRBJ1-1; D ambiguous. Germline V gene data show CDR1 as MNHEY and CDR2 as SVGAGI. CDR3 length: 14 amino acids. Trimming cost V 3 bases and J 0 bases, with 8 bases left between them. The CDR3 DNA is TGTGCCAGCAGTTATCGTCAGTTGAACACTGAAGCTTTCTTT. It codes for CASSYRQLNTEAFF.

This rearrangement joins TRBV6-5 to TRBJ1-5; 7 bases are shared with TRBD1. This CDR3 is 14 amino acids long. The germline gives CDR1 MNHEY, CDR2 SVGAGI. V was clipped by 7 bases and J by 1 base; unmatched bases: 4. As DNA, the CDR3 is TGTGCCAGCAAGTCAGGGGGAAGCAATCAGCCCCAGCATTTT. Residues: CASKSGGSNQPQHF.

J is TRBJ2-5 and V is TRBV2; D perhaps matches TRBD2 (7 bases). Trimming cost V 7 bases and J 7 bases, with 25 bases left between them. The CDR3 covers 16 residues. Looked up from germline, CDR1 is SNHLY and CDR2 is FYNNEI. The CDR3 is CASIREAGARFTTQYF. The CDR3 region has the DNA TGTGCCAGCATTAGGGAGGCGGGGGCCCGCTTTACGACCCAGTACTTC.

The gene calls are TRBV7-3 and TRBJ2-2, with D possibly being TRBD1 (6 bases). From germline, CDR1 is SGHTA and CDR2 FQGTGA. V was pared by 2 bases and J by 1 base, with 8 bases between. This CDR3 comprises 15 residues. CDR3 nucleotides: TGTGCCAGCAGCTTAGAGACAGGGAACACCGGGGAGCTGTTTTTT. This encodes CASSLETGNTGELFF.

The count of this clone is one. This rearrangement joins TRBV28 to TRBJ1-2; perhaps TRBD1 as D (6 bases). The CDR3 runs to 16 residues. Germline values: CDR1 MDHEN, CDR2 SYDVKM. V was clipped by 4 bases and J by 3 bases, with 18 bases between them. The CDR3 reads CASSSYRANSHYGYTF. The DNA for the CDR3 is TGTGCCAGCAGTTCATACAGGGCCAATAGTCACTATGGCTACACCTTC.

This chain connects TRBV18 to TRBJ1-2; TRBD1 is a possible D gene (6 bases). CDR1 and CDR2 (germline): KGHSH, LQKENI. Trimming took off 4 bases at V and 8 bases at J, with 17 bases between the two ends. CDR3 length: 14 residues. In nucleotides, the CDR3 is TGTGCCAGCTCACGATCGACAGGCCTTTACGGCTACACCTTC. It yields the protein CASSRSTGLYGYTF.

This CDR3 reads CASSSGPTYEQYF. The DNA of the CDR3 is TGTGCCAGCAGTTCGGGGCCTACCTACGAGCAGTACTTC. The chain couples TRBV28 to TRBJ2-7, with D tentatively TRBD1 or TRBD2 (5 bases each). Germline V gene sequence: CDR1 MDHEN, CDR2 SYDVKM. Trimming left V 4 bases short and J 2 bases short, with 9 bases between. This CDR3 is 13 amino acids long.

The chain combines TRBV5-5 with TRBJ1-1, with D perhaps matching TRBD1 (5 bases). The CDR3 spans 14 residues. V lost 5 bases and J 2 bases, leaving 13 bases between the germline ends. CDR1 SGHKS and CDR2 YYEKEE come from the germline V gene (reference sequence). Here the CDR3 reads CASRGSRDNTEAFF. Here the CDR3 DNA reads TGTGCCAGCAGGGGGAGCAGGGATAACACTGAAGCTTTCTTT. The variable domain in full, with the rest retrieved from reference TRBV5-5 and TRBJ1-1, is DAGVTQSPTHLIKTRGQQVTLRCSPISGHKSVSWYQQVLGQGPQFIFQYYEKEERGRGNFPDRFSARQFPNYSSELNVNALLLGDSALYLCASRGSRDNTEAFFGQGTRLTVV.

V usage is TRBV7-2 and J usage is TRBJ2-1; no firm D call. Deletions cut 1 base from V and 10 bases from J, with 8 bases between. Germline assignment: CDR1 SGHTA and CDR2 FQGNSA. This CDR3 spans 12 amino acids. The CDR3 reads CASSLEQAEQFF. The CDR3 coding sequence is TGTGCCAGCAGCTTAGAGCAGGCCGAGCAGTTCTTC. The whole variable domain, filled in from reference TRBV7-2 and TRBJ2-1, reads GAGVSQSPSNKVTEKGKDVELRCDPISGHTALYWYRQSLGQGLEFLIYFQGNSAPDKSGLPSDRFSAERTGGSVSTLTIQRTQQEDSAVYLCASSLEQAEQFFGPGTRLTVL.

The rearrangement links TRBV29-1 to TRBJ2-1, with 8 nucleotides matching TRBD2. With V trimmed by 1 base and J by 12 bases, 11 bases remained unmatched. Germline V gene data show CDR1 as SQVTM and CDR2 as ANQGSEA. The CDR3 is 14 amino acids. The chain's CDR3 is CSVEGRPPGLGQFF. CDR3 DNA: TGCAGCGTTGAAGGTAGGCCTCCGGGACTAGGGCAGTTCTTC.

J is TRBJ1-2 and V is TRBV28; 7 nucleotides agree with TRBD1. CDR1 and CDR2 (germline): MDHEN, SYDVKM. The CDR3 is 14 amino acids. V lost 7 bases to trimming and J lost 3 bases; unmatched junction nucleotides: 8. In nucleotides, the CDR3 is TGTGCCAGCATCCTCTCCGGGACAGACTATGGCTACACCTTC. Its translation: CASILSGTDYGYTF.

With regard to this clone: One end of the junction varies from germline; a read error may be responsible. The V and J genes are TRBV11-1 and TRBJ2-7; 9 nucleotides line up with TRBD1. Germline CDR1 SGHAT, CDR2 FQDESV (reference sequence). The CDR3 spans 13 residues. CDR3: CASSSGTQGAWDF. The DNA for the CDR3 is TGTGCCAGCAGCTCCGGGACACAGGGGGCGTGGGACTTC.

The rearrangement uses TRBV30 and TRBJ2-7, with TRBD2 identical over 7 bases. Germline CDR1 GTSNPN, CDR2 SVGIG (reference sequence). The J segment lost 0 bases and the V segment lost 2 bases, leaving 7 bases of the junction unmatched. This CDR3 region has 15 residues. DNA for the CDR3: TGTGCCTGGAGTCCAGGGAGGGCGAGCTCCTACGAGCAGTACTTC. It translates to CAWSPGRASSYEQYF. Supplemented by reference TRBV30 and TRBJ2-7, the full variable domain reads SQTIHQWPATLVQPVGSPLSLECTVEGTSNPNLYWYRQAAGRGLQLLFYSVGIGQISSEVPQNLSASRPQDRQFILSSKKLLLSDSGFYLCAWSPGRASSYEQYFGPGTRLTVT.

V gene TRBV5-1 combines with J gene TRBJ2-2, with D possibly being TRBD1 or TRBD2 (6 bases each). V was shortened by 1 base and J by 3 bases, with 10 bases between the two germline ends. This CDR3 region has 15 residues. Germline V gives CDR1 SGHRS, CDR2 YFSETQ. The CDR3 nucleotides are TGCGCCAGCAGCTTGTACGGGGGCGACACCGGGGAGCTGTTTTTT. It specifies CASSLYGGDTGELFF.

This chain connects TRBV19 to TRBJ2-1; D might be TRBD1 (5 bases). The CDR3 is 14 residues long. CDR1 is LNHDA, CDR2 SQIVND, per germline (reference sequence). V was pared by 5 bases and J by 7 bases, with 15 bases between. CDR3 sequence (DNA): TGTGCCAGTAGTTCCCAAGGGGAATTGAATGAGCAGTTCTTC. Protein sequence: CASSSQGELNEQFF.

V and J are TRBV29-1 and TRBJ2-7; possible D gene TRBD2, 6 bases. CDR1 and CDR2 (germline): SQVTM, ANQGSEA. The CDR3 loop spans 10 amino acids. The V and J ends lost 7 bases and 5 bases respectively, with 9 bases between them. CDR3: CSGRGNEQYF. CDR3 sequence (DNA): TGCAGCGGTCGCGGGAACGAGCAGTACTTC.

J is TRBJ1-1 and V is TRBV5-1; 8 bases map to TRBD1. The CDR3 totals 14 residues. After removal of 3 bases from V and 4 bases from J, the junction contained 5 bases not matched to a gene. Looked up from germline, CDR1 is SGHRS and CDR2 is YFSETQ. The CDR3 here is CASSSRQGTTEAFF. Written as DNA, the CDR3 is TGCGCCAGCAGCTCCCGACAGGGGACCACTGAAGCTTTCTTT.

The chain combines TRBV6-5 with TRBJ2-7, with 8 bases fitting TRBD2. Germline trimming cut 6 bases from V and 4 bases from J; bases unmatched to any gene: 11. CDR1 is MNHEY and CDR2 is SVGAGI in the germline V gene. CDR3 size: 15 residues. CDR3 sequence: CASRSGAGGIYEQYF. CDR3 in DNA: TGTGCCAGCAGGAGCGGGGCGGGGGGTATTTACGAGCAGTACTTC.

The chain uses TRBV5-6 and TRBJ2-7; D could derive from TRBD1 or TRBD2 (7 bases each). From germline, CDR1 is SGHDT and CDR2 YYEEEE. The germline V and J ends were trimmed by 4 bases and 4 bases, with 27 bases remaining between them. CDR3 length: 18 residues. The CDR3 loop reads CASSRLRRTGAGAYEQYF. The CDR3 region has the DNA TGTGCCAGCAGCCGCCTACGGAGAACAGGGGCGGGGGCTTACGAGCAGTACTTC.

The CDR3 coding sequence is TGTGCCAGCAGCCCGGACAGGGAGTACAATGAGCAGTTCTTC. Protein product: CASSPDREYNEQFF. This chain uses TRBV7-3 with TRBJ2-1; TRBD1 aligns across 8 bases. Germline values: CDR1 SGHTA, CDR2 FQGTGA. V dropped 5 bases and J dropped 4; count of bases not matched to a gene: 4. The CDR3 is 14 residues long.

The V call is TRBV5-1, the J call TRBJ2-5; D is unclear. This CDR3 is built from 15 residues. The germline V gene has CDR1 SGHRS and CDR2 YFSETQ. Trimming removed 6 bases at V and 2 bases at J, with 17 bases between. CDR3 region: CASTSGRNIQETQYF. In DNA, the CDR3 is TGCGCCAGCACCTCGGGCCGGAATATACAAGAGACCCAGTACTTC.

This sequence joins TRBV5-4 and TRBJ2-7, with a possible D match to TRBD2 (6 bases). The V end lost 0 bases, the J end lost 1 base, and 14 bases lay between the germline ends. CDR3 size: 16 residues. CDR1 is SGHNT, CDR2 YYREEE, per germline (reference sequence). The CDR3 bases are TGTGCCAGCAGCTTGGCCGGGGGACGGCAGTCCTACGAGCAGTACTTC. Amino acid sequence: CASSLAGGRQSYEQYF. Variable domain in full (rest from reference TRBV5-4 and TRBJ2-7): ETGVTQSPTHLIKTRGQQVTLRCSSQSGHNTVSWYQQALGQGPQFIFQYYREEENGRGNFPPRFSGLQFPNYSSELNVNALELDDSALYLCASSLAGGRQSYEQYFGPGTRLTVT.

This chain joins TRBV2 and TRBJ2-7, with 11 bases lining up with TRBD1. CDR1 and CDR2 from the germline V gene are SNHLY and FYNNEI. V lost 5 bases and J lost 4; bases outside the gene matches: 4. The CDR3 is made up of 14 amino acids. CDR3 sequence (DNA): TGTGCCAGCAGTCTCCGGGACAGGGGGTACGAGCAGTACTTC. Amino acids: CASSLRDRGYEQYF.

The chain joins TRBV4-2 to TRBJ2-3; 12 nucleotides match TRBD2. The CDR3 has 15 amino acids. CDR1 LGHNA and CDR2 YNFKEQ come from the germline V gene. V dropped 4 bases and J dropped 3; count of bases not matched to a gene: 2. The CDR3 here is CASSPLAGGTDTQYF. In nucleotides, the CDR3 is TGTGCCAGCAGCCCACTAGCGGGGGGTACAGATACGCAGTATTTT.